The present TCR beta chain was sequenced within a study of T-cell memory formation after mild COVID-19. The V segment lost 2 bases and the J segment 13 bases; nucleotides outside the gene matches: 15. The CDR3 loop spans 16 amino acids. Germline V gene data show CDR1 as SEHNR and CDR2 as FQNEAQ (reference sequence). TCRdb used MiXCR to reprocess the 5' RACE reads, holding one entry per CDR3 protein. The sample yields about 88,000 distinct CDR3 sequences, more than 20% seen once. Material: PBMCs or a T cell subset sorted from them (not recorded which). The chain is built from TRBV7-9 and TRBJ1-4, with 8 positions matching TRBD1. This TCR was recovered from a man between 18 and 29 years old who had mild COVID-19 (a few samples of this study predate the infection). Cell type and time point are not known. The DNA of the CDR3 is TGTGCCAGCAGCTTACCCCGGGACAGGACCTTTGAGGGACTGTTTTTT. This sequence encodes CASSLPRDRTFEGLFF.